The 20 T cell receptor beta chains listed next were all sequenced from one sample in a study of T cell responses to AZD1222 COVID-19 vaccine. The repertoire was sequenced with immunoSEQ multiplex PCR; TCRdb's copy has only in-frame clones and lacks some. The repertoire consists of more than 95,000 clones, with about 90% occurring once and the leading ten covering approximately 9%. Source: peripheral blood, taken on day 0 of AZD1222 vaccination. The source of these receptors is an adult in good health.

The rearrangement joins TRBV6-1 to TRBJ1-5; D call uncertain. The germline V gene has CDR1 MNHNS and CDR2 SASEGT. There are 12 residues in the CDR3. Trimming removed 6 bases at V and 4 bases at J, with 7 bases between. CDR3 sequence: CASRPANQPQHF. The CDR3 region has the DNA TGTGCCAGCAGACCGGCAAATCAGCCCCAGCATTTT.

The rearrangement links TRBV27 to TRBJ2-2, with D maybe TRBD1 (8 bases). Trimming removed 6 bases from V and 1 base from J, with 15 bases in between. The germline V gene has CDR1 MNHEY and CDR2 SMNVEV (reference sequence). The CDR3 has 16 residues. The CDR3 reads CASRGGTGVNTGELFF. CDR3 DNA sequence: TGTGCCAGCAGGGGGGGGACAGGAGTGAACACCGGGGAGCTGTTTTTT.

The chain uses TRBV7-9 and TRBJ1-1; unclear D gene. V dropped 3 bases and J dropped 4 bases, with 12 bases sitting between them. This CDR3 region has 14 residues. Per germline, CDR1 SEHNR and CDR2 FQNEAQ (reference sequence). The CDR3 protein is CASSFQGRATEAFF. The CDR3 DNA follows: TGTGCCAGCAGCTTTCAAGGACGGGCCACTGAAGCTTTCTTT. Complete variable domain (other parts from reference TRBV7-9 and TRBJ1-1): DTGVSQNPRHKITKRGQNVTFRCDPISEHNRLYWYRQTLGQGPEFLTYFQNEAQLEKSRLLSDRFSAERPKGSFSTLEIQRTEQGDSAMYLCASSFQGRATEAFFGQGTRLTVV.

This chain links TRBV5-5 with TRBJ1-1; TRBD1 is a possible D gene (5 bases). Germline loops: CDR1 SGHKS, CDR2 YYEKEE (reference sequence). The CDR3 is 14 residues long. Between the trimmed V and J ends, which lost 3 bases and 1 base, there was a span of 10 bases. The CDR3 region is CASSWDPGNTEAFF. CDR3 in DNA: TGTGCCAGCAGCTGGGACCCCGGGAACACTGAAGCTTTCTTT.

CDR3 amino acids: CASSFLAGGSEKLFF. CDR3 DNA: TGCGCCAGCAGCTTTCTTGCGGGGGGAAGTGAAAAACTGTTTTTT. The J gene is TRBJ1-4, the V gene TRBV5-1; TRBD1 is a possible D gene (5 bases). Between the trimmed V and J ends, which lost 2 bases and 7 bases, there was a span of 15 bases. The CDR3 has 15 residues. CDR1 is SGHRS, CDR2 YFSETQ, per germline.

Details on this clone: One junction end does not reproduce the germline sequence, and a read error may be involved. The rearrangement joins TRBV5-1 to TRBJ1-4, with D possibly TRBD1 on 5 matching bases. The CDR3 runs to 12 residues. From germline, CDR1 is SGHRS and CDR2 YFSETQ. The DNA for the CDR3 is TGCGCCAGCAGCTTGGGCCAGGGCCTCGCAATTTTT. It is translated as CASSLGQGLAIF. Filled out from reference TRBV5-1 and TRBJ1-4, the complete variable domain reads KAGVTQTPRYLIKTRGQQVTLSCSPISGHRSVSWYQQTPGQGLQFLFEYFSETQRNKGNFPGRFSGRQFSNSRSEMNVSTLELGDSALYLCASSLGQGLAIFGSGTQLSVL.

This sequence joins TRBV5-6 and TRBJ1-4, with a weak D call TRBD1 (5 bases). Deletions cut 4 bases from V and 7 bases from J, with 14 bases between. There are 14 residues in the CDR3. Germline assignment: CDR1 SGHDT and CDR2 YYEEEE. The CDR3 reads CASSVGQKGEKLFF. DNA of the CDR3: TGTGCCAGCAGCGTGGGGCAGAAGGGTGAAAAACTGTTTTTT. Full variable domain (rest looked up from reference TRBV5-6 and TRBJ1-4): DAGVTQSPTHLIKTRGQQVTLRCSPKSGHDTVSWYQQALGQGPQFIFQYYEEEERQRGNFPDRFSGHQFPNYSSELNVNALLLGDSALYLCASSVGQKGEKLFFGSGTQLSVL.

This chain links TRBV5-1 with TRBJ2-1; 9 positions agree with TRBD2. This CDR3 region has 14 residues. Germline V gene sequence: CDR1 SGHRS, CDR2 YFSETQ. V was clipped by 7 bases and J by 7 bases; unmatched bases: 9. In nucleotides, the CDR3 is TGCGCCAGCGGAAGCGGGGGGCCTTCGAATGAGCAGTTCTTC. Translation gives CASGSGGPSNEQFF.

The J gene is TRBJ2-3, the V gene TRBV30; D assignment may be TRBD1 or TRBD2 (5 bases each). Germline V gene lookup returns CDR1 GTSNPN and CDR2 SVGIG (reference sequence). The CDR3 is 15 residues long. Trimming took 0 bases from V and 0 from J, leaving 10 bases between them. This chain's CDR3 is CAWSVMGVSTDTQYF. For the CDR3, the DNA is TGTGCCTGGAGTGTGATGGGGGTTAGCACAGATACGCAGTATTTT.

The CDR3 is CASSLGWGKNTEAFF. The DNA for the CDR3 is TGTGCCAGCAGCTTGGGCTGGGGGAAGAACACTGAAGCTTTCTTT. The chain is built from TRBV5-4 and TRBJ1-1, with a weak D call TRBD1 (5 bases). Germline CDR1 is SGHNT and CDR2 is YYREEE (reference sequence). Trimming cost V 0 bases and J 1 base, with 10 bases left between them. This CDR3 is built from 15 residues.

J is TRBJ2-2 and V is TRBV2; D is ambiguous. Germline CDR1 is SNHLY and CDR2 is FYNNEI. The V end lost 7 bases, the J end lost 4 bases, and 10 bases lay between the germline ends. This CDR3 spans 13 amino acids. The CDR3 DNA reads TGTGCCAGCACGGCAGCCCGCACCGGGGAGCTGTTTTTT. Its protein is CASTAARTGELFF.

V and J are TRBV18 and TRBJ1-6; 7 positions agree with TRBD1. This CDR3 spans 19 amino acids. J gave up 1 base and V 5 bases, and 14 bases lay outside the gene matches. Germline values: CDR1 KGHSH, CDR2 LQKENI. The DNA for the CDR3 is TGTGCCAGCTCAACGACGTCGGGGGCAGGGGGATCCTATAATTCACCCCTCCACTTT. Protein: CASSTTSGAGGSYNSPLHF.

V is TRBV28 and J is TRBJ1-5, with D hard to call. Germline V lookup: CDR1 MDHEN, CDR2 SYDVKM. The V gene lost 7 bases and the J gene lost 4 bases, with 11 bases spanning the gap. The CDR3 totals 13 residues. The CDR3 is CASMVATNQPQHF. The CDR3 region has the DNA TGTGCCAGCATGGTGGCAACAAATCAGCCCCAGCATTTT.

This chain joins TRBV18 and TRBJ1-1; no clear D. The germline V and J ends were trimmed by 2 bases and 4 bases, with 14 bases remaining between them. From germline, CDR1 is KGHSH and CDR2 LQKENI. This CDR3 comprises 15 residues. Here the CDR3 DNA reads TGTGCCAGCTCACCATCGAAGGCCCCGGGCACTGAAGCTTTCTTT. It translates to CASSPSKAPGTEAFF.

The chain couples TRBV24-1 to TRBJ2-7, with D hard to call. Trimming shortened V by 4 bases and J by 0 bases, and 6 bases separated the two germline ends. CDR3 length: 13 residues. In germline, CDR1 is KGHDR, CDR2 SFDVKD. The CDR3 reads CATSDQSSYEQYF. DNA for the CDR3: TGTGCCACCAGTGACCAGAGCTCCTACGAGCAGTACTTC.

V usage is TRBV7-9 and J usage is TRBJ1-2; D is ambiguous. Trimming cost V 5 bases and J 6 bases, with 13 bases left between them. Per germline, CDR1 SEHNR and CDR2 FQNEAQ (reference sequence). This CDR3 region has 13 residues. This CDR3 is CASSGISADGYTF. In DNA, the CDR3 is TGTGCCAGCAGCGGAATTTCAGCCGATGGCTACACCTTC.

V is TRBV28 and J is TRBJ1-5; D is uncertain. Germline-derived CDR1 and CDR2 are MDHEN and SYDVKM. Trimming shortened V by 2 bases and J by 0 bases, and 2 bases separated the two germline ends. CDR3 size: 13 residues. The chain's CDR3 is CASSLVSNQPQHF. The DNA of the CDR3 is TGTGCCAGCAGTTTAGTTAGCAATCAGCCCCAGCATTTT.

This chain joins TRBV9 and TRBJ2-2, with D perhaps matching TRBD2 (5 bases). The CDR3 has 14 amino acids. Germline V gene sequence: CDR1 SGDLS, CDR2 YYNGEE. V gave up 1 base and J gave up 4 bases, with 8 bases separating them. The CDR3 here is CASSVLAGTGELFF. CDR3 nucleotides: TGTGCCAGCAGCGTACTCGCGGGCACCGGGGAGCTGTTTTTT.

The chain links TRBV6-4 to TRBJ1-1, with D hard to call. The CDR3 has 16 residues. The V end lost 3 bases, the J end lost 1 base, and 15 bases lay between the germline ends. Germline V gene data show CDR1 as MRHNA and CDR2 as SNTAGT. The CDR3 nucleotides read TGTGCCAGCAGTGAAATACGGCCTCCCGGGAACACTGAAGCTTTCTTT. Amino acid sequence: CASSEIRPPGNTEAFF.

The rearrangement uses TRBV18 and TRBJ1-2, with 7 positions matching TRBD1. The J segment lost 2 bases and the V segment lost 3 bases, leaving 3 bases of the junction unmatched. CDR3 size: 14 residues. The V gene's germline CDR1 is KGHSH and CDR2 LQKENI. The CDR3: CASSPTTGNYGYTF. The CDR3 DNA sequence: TGTGCCAGCTCACCCACGACAGGGAACTATGGCTACACCTTC.